Below, 24 T cell receptor beta chains from the same sample are listed, as sequenced in a study of blood T cell repertoires in COVID-19. The protocol was immunoSEQ multiplex PCR, while the TCRdb copy is restricted to in-frame clones and leaves out a portion. Among fewer than 200,000 clones listed, around 80% were seen once. Material: peripheral blood. These receptors came from a woman aged 70-85 years who had recovered from COVID-19.

The rearrangement uses TRBV5-1 and TRBJ2-3, with 14 positions matching TRBD2. This CDR3 has 18 amino acids. V dropped 7 bases and J dropped 4; count of bases not matched to a gene: 14. The germline CDR1 and CDR2 sequences are SGHRS and YFSETQ. The CDR3 loop is CASGVRLAGGILPDTQYF. The CDR3 DNA reads TGCGCCAGCGGAGTTAGACTAGCGGGAGGGATATTACCAGATACGCAGTATTTT. The complete variable domain, with remaining parts taken from reference TRBV5-1 and TRBJ2-3, reads KAGVTQTPRYLIKTRGQQVTLSCSPISGHRSVSWYQQTPGQGLQFLFEYFSETQRNKGNFPGRFSGRQFSNSRSEMNVSTLELGDSALYLCASGVRLAGGILPDTQYFGPGTRLTVL.

The chain joins TRBV5-1 to TRBJ2-5; tentatively, D is TRBD2 (7 bases). CDR1 is SGHRS and CDR2 is YFSETQ in the germline V gene. V lost 4 bases and J 5 bases, leaving 15 bases between the germline ends. The CDR3 extends over 14 amino acids. This CDR3 reads CASSGGAPGETQYF. DNA for the CDR3: TGCGCCAGCAGCGGGGGGGCGCCGGGGGAGACCCAGTACTTC.

This clone has ten or more counts. The CDR3, as DNA: TGTGCCAGCAGTTTGTACTCTGGAAACACCATATATTTT. Protein: CASSLYSGNTIYF. The chain has TRBV12-3 or TRBV12-4 and TRBJ1-3; no clear D gene. The CDR3 loop spans 13 amino acids. V lost 3 bases and J lost 0, with 3 bases in between.

This clone was counted once. V gene TRBV4-1 combines with J gene TRBJ1-3; TRBD1 agrees at 11 bases. Germline V CDR1 and CDR2: MGHRA, YSYEKL. With V trimmed by 4 bases and J by 0 bases, 5 bases remained unmatched. CDR3 length equals 17 residues. CDR3 sequence reads: CASSRGGQGASGNTIYF. The CDR3 nucleotides are TGCGCCAGCAGCCGAGGCGGACAGGGGGCCTCTGGAAACACCATATATTTT.

The gene calls are TRBV7-2 and TRBJ1-1, with 9 bases identical to TRBD1. Germline values: CDR1 SGHTA, CDR2 FQGNSA. With V trimmed by 4 bases and J by 4 bases, 7 bases remained unmatched. CDR3 size: 15 residues. The CDR3 region is CASSSGQGWSTEAFF. The CDR3, as DNA: TGTGCCAGCAGCTCAGGACAGGGGTGGAGCACTGAAGCTTTCTTT.

The chain is built from TRBV9 and TRBJ2-5; 9 bases map to TRBD1. CDR1 and CDR2 from the germline V gene are SGDLS and YYNGEE. The CDR3 covers 15 residues. V was pared by 3 bases and J by 5 bases, with 8 bases of the junction left unmatched. CDR3 amino acids: CASSARQGVYETQYF. The CDR3 nucleotides are TGTGCCAGCAGCGCCCGACAGGGGGTGTACGAGACCCAGTACTTC.

This chain links TRBV6-1 with TRBJ1-2; tentatively, D is TRBD1 (6 bases). V was pared by 3 bases and J by 6 bases, with 17 bases between. The CDR3 contains 15 residues. Germline CDR1 is MNHNS and CDR2 is SASEGT. CDR3 coding DNA: TGTGCCAGCAGTGACGGGGCAGGGGCGATCGATGGCTACACCTTC. It is translated as CASSDGAGAIDGYTF.

This clone was observed a few times. The DNA for the CDR3 is TGTGCCAGCAGCCCACCGACTAGCGGGAGGGTAGTGGAGACCCAGTACTTC. As protein: CASSPPTSGRVVETQYF. The chain carries TRBV7-9 and TRBJ2-5; 14 bases align to TRBD2. The CDR3 extends over 17 amino acids. Per germline, CDR1 SEHNR and CDR2 FQNEAQ (reference sequence). Trimming took 5 bases from V and 5 from J; bases not matched to a gene: 10. The entire variable domain, with the rest obtained from reference TRBV7-9 and TRBJ2-5, is as follows: DTGVSQNPRHKITKRGQNVTFRCDPISEHNRLYWYRQTLGQGPEFLTYFQNEAQLEKSRLLSDRFSAERPKGSFSTLEIQRTEQGDSAMYLCASSPPTSGRVVETQYFGPGTRLLVL.

The V gene is TRBV18, the J gene TRBJ2-5, with D possibly TRBD1 on 5 matching bases. The germline CDR1 and CDR2 sequences are KGHSH and LQKENI. V lost 1 base to trimming and J lost 0 bases, with 9 bases between them. CDR3 size: 15 residues. Here the CDR3 reads CASSPLGQHQETQYF. CDR3 DNA: TGTGCCAGCTCACCACTGGGGCAGCACCAAGAGACCCAGTACTTC.

CDR3 nucleotides: TGTGCCAGCAGCTTGGGGGGGCTGGGACAGTTCTTC. The encoded protein is CASSLGGLGQFF. The chain recombines TRBV5-5 with TRBJ2-1; D may be TRBD1 (6 bases). The germline CDR1 and CDR2 sequences are SGHKS and YYEKEE (reference sequence). V lost 0 bases and J lost 13, with 11 bases in between. CDR3 length: 12 amino acids.

This clone was seen once. The chain joins TRBV19 to TRBJ1-4; maybe TRBD1 (6 bases). The V end was cut by 6 bases, the J end by 0 bases, with 17 bases between. Germline V gene sequence: CDR1 LNHDA, CDR2 SQIVND (reference sequence). The CDR3 runs 17 residues. The CDR3 sequence is CASSAPTGRATNEKLFF. The CDR3 DNA sequence: TGTGCCAGTAGCGCGCCCACAGGGCGTGCAACTAATGAAAAACTGTTTTTT. The whole variable domain, filled in from reference TRBV19 and TRBJ1-4, reads DGGITQSPKYLFRKEGQNVTLSCEQNLNHDAMYWYRQDPGQGLRLIYYSQIVNDFQKGDIAEGYSVSREKKESFPLTVTSAQKNPTAFYLCASSAPTGRATNEKLFFGSGTQLSVL.

This chain links TRBV5-1 with TRBJ2-7; 7 nucleotides align to TRBD2. The CDR3 is made up of 15 amino acids. V shed 1 base and J 2 bases; nucleotides not matched to a gene: 6. Germline V lookup: CDR1 SGHRS, CDR2 YFSETQ. CDR3 region: CASSLPGGGTYEQYF. CDR3 nucleotide sequence: TGCGCCAGCAGCTTGCCCGGCGGGGGTACCTACGAGCAGTACTTC. Using reference TRBV5-1 and TRBJ2-7 for the parts outside the CDR3, the full variable domain is KAGVTQTPRYLIKTRGQQVTLSCSPISGHRSVSWYQQTPGQGLQFLFEYFSETQRNKGNFPGRFSGRQFSNSRSEMNVSTLELGDSALYLCASSLPGGGTYEQYFGPGTRLTVT.

The chain links TRBV27 to TRBJ2-3; 7 bases are a match to TRBD2. CDR1 and CDR2 (germline): MNHEY, SMNVEV (reference sequence). Trimming cost V 5 bases and J 2 bases; bases outside gene matches: 13. The CDR3 contains 17 residues. The CDR3 DNA follows: TGTGCCAGCAGTCGCCGCGGGGCTAGCGGCAACACAGATACGCAGTATTTT. Its translation: CASSRRGASGNTDTQYF.

In its sample, this clone was seen a few times. The rearrangement links TRBV19 to TRBJ2-2, with 7 bases identical to TRBD1. The CDR3 consists of 15 residues. CDR1 LNHDA and CDR2 SQIVND come from the germline V gene (reference sequence). V shed 10 bases and J 3 bases; nucleotides not matched to a gene: 11. Here the CDR3 reads CATSPRGRDTGELFF. The CDR3 DNA reads as TGTGCCACCTCCCCGAGGGGGCGGGACACCGGGGAGCTGTTTTTT.

This rearrangement joins TRBV28 to TRBJ1-2; D may be TRBD1 (5 bases). V gave up 4 bases and J gave up 4 bases, with 13 bases separating them. Germline assignment: CDR1 MDHEN and CDR2 SYDVKM. There are 14 residues in the CDR3. The CDR3 DNA is TGTGCCAGCAGTTCAGGGCCCTCCCGCTATGGCTACACCTTC. Amino acid sequence: CASSSGPSRYGYTF.

This clone was seen a single time. V is TRBV6-5 and J is TRBJ2-5; a possible D gene is TRBD2 (6 bases). V dropped 6 bases and J dropped 5 bases, with 13 bases sitting between them. Germline assignment: CDR1 MNHEY and CDR2 SVGAGI. This CDR3 has 13 amino acids. CDR3 bases: TGTGCCAGCAGCCCCCCAGCGGGCGAGACCCAGTACTTC. Its protein product is CASSPPAGETQYF.

The genes are TRBV6-6 and TRBJ2-1; tentative D call: TRBD2 (5 bases). Per germline, CDR1 MNHNY and CDR2 SVGAGI (reference sequence). V dropped 7 bases and J dropped 8 bases, with 18 bases sitting between them. The CDR3 loop spans 14 amino acids. CDR3 nucleotide sequence: TGTGCCAGCACCCCTACGAGGGCCGGGGATGAGCAGTTCTTC. Encoded protein: CASTPTRAGDEQFF.

J is TRBJ1-1 and V is TRBV28; 9 bases are a match to TRBD1. With V trimmed by 5 bases and J by 1 base, 2 bases remained unmatched. Germline V gives CDR1 MDHEN, CDR2 SYDVKM. The CDR3 runs 14 residues. CDR3 region: CASSRQGGNTEAFF. The CDR3 nucleotides are TGTGCCAGCAGTCGACAGGGGGGGAACACTGAAGCTTTCTTT.

The chain links TRBV28 to TRBJ1-1; D gene unclear. Germline CDR1 is MDHEN and CDR2 is SYDVKM. V lost 4 bases and J lost 6, with 12 bases in between. The CDR3 runs 13 residues. CDR3 loop: CASSSPWRAEAFF. The CDR3 nucleotides are TGTGCCAGCAGTTCTCCATGGAGGGCTGAAGCTTTCTTT.

The chain joins TRBV10-3 to TRBJ2-1; 9 nucleotides match TRBD2. The CDR3 has 17 amino acids. V dropped 5 bases and J dropped 0; count of bases not matched to a gene: 8. Germline V gene sequence: CDR1 ENHRY, CDR2 SYGVKD. The CDR3 protein is CAISQDLAGSSYNEQFF. CDR3 in DNA: TGTGCCATCAGTCAAGACCTAGCGGGAAGCTCCTACAATGAGCAGTTCTTC.

The V gene is TRBV30, the J gene TRBJ2-6; 7 bases are shared with TRBD2. Trimming removed 3 bases from V and 1 base from J; junction bases left unmatched: 3. Germline V gene data show CDR1 as GTSNPN and CDR2 as SVGIG (reference sequence). The CDR3 extends over 15 amino acids. Here the CDR3 DNA reads TGTGCCTGGAGGAGGGAGGGGTCTGGGGCCAACGTCCTGACTTTC. Amino acid sequence: CAWRREGSGANVLTF.

The V gene is TRBV4-1, the J gene TRBJ2-5; TRBD1 matches 8 bases. CDR1 and CDR2 from the germline V gene are MGHRA and YSYEKL. V was clipped by 3 bases and J by 1 base; unmatched bases: 7. This CDR3 is 16 amino acids long. This CDR3 reads CASSHPWTGLQETQYF. The DNA of the CDR3 is TGCGCCAGCAGCCACCCCTGGACAGGGCTCCAAGAGACCCAGTACTTC.

The chain joins TRBV24-1 to TRBJ2-3; 8 bases fit TRBD2. The CDR3 is 17 amino acids. J lost 6 bases, V lost 4 bases, and 14 bases had no gene match. Germline CDR1 KGHDR, CDR2 SFDVKD. The CDR3: CATSDPGGGGAGDTQYF. The DNA for the CDR3 is TGTGCCACCAGTGACCCCGGGGGGGGCGGAGCAGGGGATACGCAGTATTTT.

This clone has a handful of counts. The rearrangement uses TRBV6-5 and TRBJ1-2; D perhaps matches TRBD1 (6 bases). Germline lookup yields CDR1 MNHEY and CDR2 SVGAGI. With 0 bases removed from V and 6 bases from J, the gap between germline ends came to 14 bases. The CDR3 runs 15 residues. CDR3 region: CASSYSRGGSDGYTF. The CDR3 DNA follows: TGTGCCAGCAGTTACTCGAGGGGGGGCTCGGATGGCTACACCTTC.